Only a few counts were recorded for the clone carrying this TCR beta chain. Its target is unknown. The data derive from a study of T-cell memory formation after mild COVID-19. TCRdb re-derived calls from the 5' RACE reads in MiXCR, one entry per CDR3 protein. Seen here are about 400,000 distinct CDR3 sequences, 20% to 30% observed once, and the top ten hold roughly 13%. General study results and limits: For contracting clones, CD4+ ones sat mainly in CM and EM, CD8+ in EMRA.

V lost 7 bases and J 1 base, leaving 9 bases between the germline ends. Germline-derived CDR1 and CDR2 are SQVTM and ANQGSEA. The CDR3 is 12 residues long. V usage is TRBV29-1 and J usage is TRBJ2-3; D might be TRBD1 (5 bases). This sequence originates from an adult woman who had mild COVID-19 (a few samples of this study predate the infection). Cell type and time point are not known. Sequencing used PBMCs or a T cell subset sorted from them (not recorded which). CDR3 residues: CSDDRGTDTQYF. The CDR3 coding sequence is TGCAGCGACGACAGAGGCACAGATACGCAGTATTTT.